This T cell receptor beta chain was sequenced during a study of OX40 agonist ivuxolimab in advanced cancers. Study-level background: Ivuxolimab is a fully human IgG2 antibody that activates OX40 (CD134).

Germline lookup yields CDR1 SGHTA and CDR2 FQGNSA. Trimming took 3 bases from V and 5 from J; bases not matched to a gene: 2. This CDR3 is 13 amino acids long. The method was immunoSEQ multiplex PCR; TCRdb's version includes in-frame clones alone and lacks a portion of them. The data contain 55,000 to 90,000 clones, around 90% of them singletons. The chain combines TRBV7-2 with TRBJ2-5; 8 bases align to TRBD1. The material was CD4+ or CD8+ T cells sorted from blood, obtained in a trial of the OX40 agonist ivuxolimab. The TCR comes from an adult with an advanced solid tumor such as melanoma, head and neck, liver or kidney cancer. DNA of the CDR3: TGTGCCAGCAGCTTGGACAGGGCGGAGACCCAGTACTTC. Translating it yields CASSLDRAETQYF.